The T cell receptor beta chain described here comes from a study of T cell repertoires in ileal Crohn's disease (dated by TCRdb to between 2018 and 2020). About the investigation overall: At the time of surgery, about a third of patients were active smokers, and the median duration of disease was 6.5 to 8 years. Every patient underwent surgery because of a complication, which was stricturing disease in approximately 61% and penetrating disease in around 39%. Roughly half of the patients were given postoperative therapy, with roughly 20 on anti-TNF agents and about a dozen on thiopurines. Biopsies taken from the proximal margin of the surgical specimen were designated as MI samples. For commercial TCRB immunosequencing, around 500 nanograms of biopsy DNA were submitted for each sample. The TCR repertoire was analysed in 55 to 70 patients with Crohn's disease drawn from a prospective multicentre cohort. The study ran alongside a multicentre cohort designed to identify predictors of early endoscopic recurrence after ileocolonic resection. A Rutgeerts score above i0 was used to define endoscopic postoperative recurrence. A total of roughly 170 mucosal samples from around 57 patients were sequenced, collected from several sites on the surgical specimen and at postoperative endoscopy. The paper as a whole reports these results and caveats: Endoscopic recurrence was linked to a higher percentage of high-frequency clones at surgery, and recurrence occurred in every patient whose clonality exceeded 26.8% (18/57). Sorted CD8 T cells carried more high-frequency clones than CD4 T cells, suggesting mucosal expansions were mainly CD8. A significantly higher proportion of clonal expansions was observed in active smokers at surgery than in non-smokers (roughly 24% vs 19%, p=0.02). Only a subgroup of patients, of unstated size, had mucosal CD4 and CD8 T cells sorted and sequenced.

A word on this clone: The antigen it recognizes is unknown. Within one base of it there is no much larger clone, and no base qualities were kept.

Reading from cysteine to phenylalanine, the CDR3 counts 14 amino acids. Only CDR3 DNA remains: 42 bases, in frame from the first base. Trimmed from V: 10 bases; trimmed from J: 0 bases; junction bases lacking a gene match: 8. From a lookup of the germline V gene (reference sequence), CDR1 and CDR2 are MNHEY and SMNVEV. Explained via the paper, the time point label denotes: proximal margin of the surgical specimen (macroscopically non-inflamed). Eligible patients were adults with ileal or ileocolonic Crohn's disease who had an indication for ileocolonic resection. Whole ileal mucosal biopsies were kept frozen at -80 degrees C prior to DNA extraction. Genomic DNA was extracted from frozen whole biopsies with a TRizol-based method and quantified on a NanoDrop 2000 spectrophotometer. Libraries were prepared through the immunoSEQ multiplex PCR assay. Adaptive Biotechnology amplified the CDR3 regions from genomic DNA with a two-step multiplex PCR designed to control amplification bias. The first PCR used primers for every V and J gene segment; the second PCR added barcodes and Illumina adapters. CDR3 libraries were sequenced on an Illumina instrument. Per the original workflow: The analysis used both the pipelines supplied by the vendor and custom analysis of the raw data in R/Bioconductor with R version 3.3.0. Clonality, which ranges from 0 to 1, was calculated as the inverse of the normalised Shannon entropy across all productive clones. High-frequency clones were defined as the share of the repertoire occupied by the top 100 clones, with only clones passing a 95% confidence test being retained. Overlap between samples was measured with the Morisita-Horn index, while repertoire diversity was measured with the Simpson index. TCRdb holds this immuneACCESS table with in-frame rearrangements only. Some clones are missing; in checked studies, unresolved V genes explain under half, and the rest has no known cause. From that table come the V and J calls and clone size; the DNA was used to work out D and trimming. This sample lists about 5,700 clones; approximately 78% were detected once. The ten largest account for approximately 6.4% of the sample.

The V gene is TRBV27 and the J gene is TRBJ1-1; TRBD1 aligns with 7 central bases. Source material: ileal tissue. The clonotype originates from an adult with Crohn's disease. CDR3 protein: CATLSQGVNTEAFF. The bases are TGTGCCACCCTGTCTCAGGGGGTGAACACTGAAGCTTTCTTT.